A single sample is the source of the 23 T cell receptor beta chains below, sequenced in a study of blood T cells in healthy people across ages. Together with a sample-barcoded 5' primer, a J-beta primer mix was included in a second PCR lasting about 7 to 11 cycles. TCRdb analysed the 5' RACE reads with MiXCR anew, one entry per CDR3 protein. The table records about 580,000 distinct CDR3 sequences, roughly 43% of them present only once. The sample consisted of blood. The receptors originated from a man older than 75 in good health.

This clonotype occurred a few times. The chain has TRBV15 and TRBJ2-7, with 8 bases matching TRBD1. The length of the CDR3 is 16 residues. The germline V gene encodes CDR1 LNHNV and CDR2 YYDKDF (reference sequence). With V trimmed by 2 bases and J by 0 bases, 6 bases remained unmatched. The CDR3 sequence: CATSRLPGQASYEQYF. DNA of the CDR3: TGTGCCACCAGCAGACTACCGGGACAGGCCTCCTACGAGCAGTACTTC. Full variable domain (rest looked up from reference TRBV15 and TRBJ2-7): DAMVIQNPRYQVTQFGKPVTLSCSQTLNHNVMYWYQQKSSQAPKLLFHYYDKDFNNEADTPDNFQSRRPNTSFCFLDIRSPGLGDTAMYLCATSRLPGQASYEQYFGPGTRLTVT.

The chain couples TRBV7-2 to TRBJ2-1; D might be TRBD2 (5 bases). The germline V gene has CDR1 SGHTA and CDR2 FQGNSA. V was trimmed by 0 bases and J by 7 bases, leaving 10 bases between them. This CDR3 has 14 amino acids. CDR3 DNA sequence: TGTGCCAGCAGCTTAGCGGTGGGAGTAAATGAGCAGTTCTTC. As protein: CASSLAVGVNEQFF. Filled out from reference TRBV7-2 and TRBJ2-1, the complete variable domain reads GAGVSQSPSNKVTEKGKDVELRCDPISGHTALYWYRQSLGQGLEFLIYFQGNSAPDKSGLPSDRFSAERTGGSVSTLTIQRTQQEDSAVYLCASSLAVGVNEQFFGPGTRLTVL.

This chain joins TRBV7-8 and TRBJ2-5; 13 bases fit TRBD2. Germline lookup yields CDR1 SGHVS and CDR2 FQNEAQ. The length of the CDR3 is 18 residues. The V gene end was trimmed by 5 bases and the J gene end by 2 bases; junction bases not matched to a gene: 11. CDR3 coding DNA: TGTGCCAGCAGCGTTAGGACTAGCGGGAGCGTGTGGCAAGAGACCCAGTACTTC. Its protein is CASSVRTSGSVWQETQYF.

The CDR3 nucleotides read TGCAGCGTTGCCGAGCACAATCGTAGCGGGGGGAGGAATGAGCAGTTCTTC. This gives the protein CSVAEHNRSGGRNEQFF. The gene calls are TRBV29-1 and TRBJ2-1; 10 nucleotides agree with TRBD2. The V gene's germline CDR1 is SQVTM and CDR2 ANQGSEA. The CDR3 sequence is 17 residues long. Trimming cost V 4 bases and J 7 bases; bases outside gene matches: 16.

This clonotype was found a few times. This rearrangement joins TRBV10-3 to TRBJ1-2, with D tentatively TRBD1 (5 bases). Per germline, CDR1 ENHRY and CDR2 SYGVKD. V gave up 8 bases and J gave up 9 bases, with 16 bases separating them. This CDR3 comprises 12 residues. The DNA of the CDR3 is TGTGCCATCGGCGGGACCTCAGATCGCTACACCTTC. This translates into CAIGGTSDRYTF.

The V and J genes are TRBV15 and TRBJ2-6, with D perhaps assigned TRBD1 or TRBD2 (7 bases each). There are 16 residues in the CDR3. Trimming pared 11 bases from V and 1 base from J, leaving 18 bases between. Germline V gene lookup returns CDR1 LNHNV and CDR2 YYDKDF (reference sequence). DNA of the CDR3: TGTGCCGTGCGCAGGGGGGGTGATTCTGGGGCCAACGTCCTGACTTTC. Protein product: CAVRRGGDSGANVLTF.

V and J are TRBV2 and TRBJ1-1; D call uncertain. Trimming stripped 2 bases from V and 5 bases from J, with 9 bases between. Per germline, CDR1 SNHLY and CDR2 FYNNEI. The CDR3 sequence is 13 residues long. CDR3: CASSEKQLTEAFF. CDR3 DNA: TGTGCCAGCAGTGAAAAACAGCTAACTGAAGCTTTCTTT.

The rearrangement links TRBV4-2 to TRBJ2-3; 9 positions agree with TRBD1. With V trimmed by 4 bases and J by 6 bases, 8 bases remained unmatched. The CDR3 consists of 15 residues. The germline V gene has CDR1 LGHNA and CDR2 YNFKEQ. For the CDR3, the DNA is TGTGCCAGCAGCCCACTTGGACAGGGGAGGGATACGCAGTATTTT. This codes for CASSPLGQGRDTQYF.

This clonotype was counted once. The V and J genes are TRBV20-1 and TRBJ1-1; D gene uncertain. CDR1 is DFQATT, CDR2 SNEGSKA, per germline (reference sequence). Trimming left V 4 bases short and J 1 base short, with 10 bases between. The CDR3 has 13 amino acids. DNA of the CDR3: TGCAGTGCTACAGGCTCGGGGAACACTGAAGCTTTCTTT. Amino acids: CSATGSGNTEAFF.

This rearrangement joins TRBV30 to TRBJ2-4; perhaps TRBD2 as D (5 bases). Matching the DNA end better, TRBJ2-5 makes the J call doubtful. Germline lookup yields CDR1 GTSNPN and CDR2 SVGIG (reference sequence). This CDR3 is 12 amino acids long. In nucleotides, the CDR3 is TGTGCCTGGGCGGGCCCACAGGAGACCCAGTACTTC. Translating it yields CAWAGPQETQYF.

The chain recombines TRBV7-9 with TRBJ2-3, with 8 bases matching TRBD2. V trimming: 2 bases; J trimming: 2 bases; junction bases outside the gene matches: 3. The CDR3 covers 15 residues. Germline CDR1 and CDR2: SEHNR and FQNEAQ (reference sequence). CDR3 nucleotides: TGTGCCAGCAGCTTACAGCGGGGGAACACAGATACGCAGTATTTT. Protein: CASSLQRGNTDTQYF.

This chain links TRBV7-9 with TRBJ2-3; 11 bases fit TRBD1. V dropped 8 bases and J dropped 8; count of bases not matched to a gene: 6. Looked up from germline, CDR1 is SEHNR and CDR2 is FQNEAQ (reference sequence). There are 13 residues in the CDR3. CDR3 DNA sequence: TGTGCCAGCGGGACAGGGGGGATAGGTACGCAGTATTTT. It yields the protein CASGTGGIGTQYF.

CDR3: CASSPRTGQGTNEKLFF. CDR3 nucleotide sequence: TGTGCCAGCAGCCCTAGGACAGGGCAGGGAACTAATGAAAAACTGTTTTTT. This sequence joins TRBV7-8 and TRBJ1-4, with 8 bases fitting TRBD1. The CDR3 contains 17 residues. After removal of 5 bases from V and 1 base from J, the junction contained 9 bases not matched to a gene. The germline CDR1 and CDR2 sequences are SGHVS and FQNEAQ.

In its sample, this clonotype was seen a few times. The chain employs TRBV7-2 and TRBJ2-7, with D possibly TRBD2 on 6 matching bases. This CDR3 is built from 15 residues. The germline gives CDR1 SGHTA, CDR2 FQGNSA. Trimming removed 5 bases at V and 0 bases at J, with 14 bases between. Here the CDR3 DNA reads TGTGCCAGCAGCGACGGGACTTACTTCTCCTACGAGCAGTACTTC. It yields the protein CASSDGTYFSYEQYF.

The chain employs TRBV7-2 and TRBJ2-4; tentatively, D is TRBD1 (5 bases). The CDR3 loop spans 13 amino acids. CDR1 SGHTA and CDR2 FQGNSA come from the germline V gene. Trimming removed 7 bases from V and 8 bases from J, with 15 bases in between. Here the CDR3 reads CASKIAGSDIQYF. The CDR3, as DNA: TGTGCCAGCAAAATCGCAGGGTCGGACATTCAGTACTTC.

The chain links TRBV2 to TRBJ1-2; possible D gene TRBD1, 5 bases. Trimming took 6 bases from V and 8 from J, leaving 10 bases between them. The germline CDR1 and CDR2 sequences are SNHLY and FYNNEI. There are 11 residues in the CDR3. The CDR3 spells CASRRGRGYTF. The DNA of the CDR3 is TGTGCCAGCAGAAGGGGCAGAGGCTACACCTTC.

This clonotype showed up just a few times. The V gene is TRBV10-3, the J gene TRBJ2-2, with 8 bases matching TRBD1. V gave up 3 bases and J gave up 4 bases; unmatched junction bases: 4. Germline loops: CDR1 ENHRY, CDR2 SYGVKD. CDR3 length equals 15 residues. DNA for the CDR3: TGTGCCATCAGTGACCCACAGGGGGGCACCGGGGAGCTGTTTTTT. Translated: CAISDPQGGTGELFF.

V gene TRBV7-2 combines with J gene TRBJ1-1, with no clear D. Between the trimmed V and J ends, which lost 2 bases and 7 bases, there was a span of 8 bases. CDR1 and CDR2 (germline): SGHTA, FQGNSA. CDR3 length: 12 residues. The CDR3 DNA is TGTGCCAGCAGCTTACTCGGGCTTGAAGCTTTCTTT. It encodes CASSLLGLEAFF.

In this sample, this clonotype turned up many times. This sequence joins TRBV2 and TRBJ2-5; 9 bases match TRBD1. The CDR3 covers 14 residues. CDR1 is SNHLY, CDR2 FYNNEI, per germline. With 6 bases clipped from V and 5 bases from J, the junction kept 7 bases outside the gene matches. The CDR3 reads CASREQGALETQYF. The CDR3 DNA sequence: TGTGCCAGCAGAGAACAGGGGGCGTTGGAGACCCAGTACTTC.

CDR3 DNA: TGTGCCAGCACGAGACAGGGGGCCGACTATGGCTACACCTTC. Amino acid sequence: CASTRQGADYGYTF. The V call is TRBV27, the J call TRBJ1-2; 10 bases are a match to TRBD1. The CDR3 extends over 14 amino acids. Trimming removed 7 bases from V and 3 bases from J; junction bases left unmatched: 5. Per germline, CDR1 MNHEY and CDR2 SMNVEV (reference sequence).

This clonotype turned up a few times. Compared with germline, one end of the junction differs, possibly owing to a read error. The chain couples TRBV20-1 to TRBJ2-5, with 7 bases identical to TRBD2. The germline gives CDR1 DFQATT, CDR2 SNEGSKA (reference sequence). The CDR3 contains 14 residues. The chain's CDR3 is CSAGDTTSRETQYF. The CDR3 nucleotides read TGCAGTGCTGGAGATACGACTAGCAGAGAGACCCAGTACTTC.

The chain links TRBV7-2 to TRBJ2-5, with 9 nucleotides matching TRBD2. The germline V gene has CDR1 SGHTA and CDR2 FQGNSA. The CDR3 is 14 amino acids. V shed 7 bases and J 2 bases; nucleotides not matched to a gene: 5. Here the CDR3 reads CASNPTSGQETQYF. DNA for the CDR3: TGTGCCAGCAACCCGACTAGCGGTCAAGAGACCCAGTACTTC.

This chain joins TRBV7-2 and TRBJ2-1; TRBD2 matches 11 bases. The CDR3 runs to 15 residues. J was trimmed by 7 bases and V by 5 bases; bases with no gene match: 7. CDR1 SGHTA and CDR2 FQGNSA come from the germline V gene. Written as DNA, the CDR3 is TGTGCCAGCAGCATCGGGACTAGCGGATGGAATGAGCAGTTCTTC. Its protein product is CASSIGTSGWNEQFF.